This TCR beta chain was sequenced for a study of early T cells in non-severe SARS-CoV-2 infection. MiXCR was run by TCRdb on the 5' RACE reads, yielding one entry per CDR3 protein. The repertoire has around 67,000 distinct CDR3 sequences, approximately 12% of them found once; the top ten carry approximately 6.4%. The CDR3 is 11 amino acids. Trimming removed 1 base at V and 4 bases at J, with 1 base between. Germline V gene lookup returns CDR1 GTSNPN and CDR2 SVGIG (reference sequence). Material: whole blood. The sequence derives from an adult who was a healthcare worker with PCR-confirmed SARS-CoV-2 infection or an uninfected control (not recorded which). The chain joins TRBV30 to TRBJ2-2; no definite D call. The CDR3 DNA sequence: TGTGCCTGGAGTGCCACCGGGGAGCTGTTTTTT. Translating it yields CAWSATGELFF.